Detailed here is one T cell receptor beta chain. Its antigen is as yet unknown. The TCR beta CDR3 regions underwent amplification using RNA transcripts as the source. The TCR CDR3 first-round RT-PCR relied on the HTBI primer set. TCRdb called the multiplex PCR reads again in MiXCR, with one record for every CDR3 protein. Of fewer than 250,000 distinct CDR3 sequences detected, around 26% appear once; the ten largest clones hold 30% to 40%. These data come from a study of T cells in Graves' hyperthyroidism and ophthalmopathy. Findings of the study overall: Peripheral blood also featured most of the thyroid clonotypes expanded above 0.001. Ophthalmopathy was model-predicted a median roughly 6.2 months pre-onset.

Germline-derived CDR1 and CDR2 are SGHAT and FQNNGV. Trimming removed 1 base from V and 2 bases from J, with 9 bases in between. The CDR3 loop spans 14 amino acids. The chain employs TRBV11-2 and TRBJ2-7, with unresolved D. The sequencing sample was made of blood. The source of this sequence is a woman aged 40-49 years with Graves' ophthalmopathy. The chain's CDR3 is CASSLVQVTYEQYF. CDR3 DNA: TGTGCCAGCAGCTTAGTTCAGGTTACCTACGAGCAGTACTTC.